The rows below give T cell receptor beta chains drawn from one sample of a study of blood T cell repertoires in COVID-19. The protocol was immunoSEQ multiplex PCR, while the TCRdb copy is restricted to in-frame clones and leaves out a portion. The sample records fewer than 350,000 clones, approximately 90% being singletons. Material: PBMCs or T cells enriched from blood (not recorded which). The receptors were gathered from a woman in her thirties or forties who had recovered from COVID-19. Both conserved end residues are trimmed from each CDR3. Some rows mark clone size as missing; the rest say once, few, many or name a class of expanded clone.

ASSSGGRNYGYT | - | TRBV28
ASTWGRGNGEAF | - | TRBV5-4
ASARAHSTDTQY | - | TRBV12-5
ASSRSGPGLAEYNEQF | - | TRBV4-3
ASSGRDSGNTIY | once | TRBV9
ASSEAPPGLALH | - | TRBV2
ASRSGGSPLH | - | TRBV6-2/TRBV6-3
ASSYSPRGQETQY | - | TRBV6-5
ASSPAAGEPNEQF | - | TRBV5-5
ASSPAGTGIRNSPLH | once | TRBV5-1
ASTNHALRDNEQF | once | TRBV9
SVASRDSRF | - | TRBV29-1
ASSPRGLGYEQY | - | TRBV18
ASSLLQGSEHEQY | - | TRBV28
ASSFWEGNQPQH | - | TRBV7-2
ASSHEAGNTEAF | - | TRBV18
ASSQNRGISTDTQY | - | TRBV7-2
ASSLRQGYSNQPQH | - | TRBV19
AMKPSGIEQY | - | TRBV10-1
ASSSYRGDTQY | - | TRBV7-3
ATAGDRAVNEQF | - | TRBV15
ASSEELANYGYT | few | TRBV6-1
ASRQGLAGATYEQY | - | TRBV21-1
ASRSGRRSTIY | - | TRBV11-2
SVGEETQY | - | TRBV29-1
ASRVTSGNIGYEQY | - | TRBV7-2
ASRYWRDRGNEQF | - | TRBV2
ASTLSGISYNEQF | - | TRBV4-2
ASSPIGTSGTSLGGELF | - | TRBV18
ASSASPQATGRHEQY | - | TRBV6-1
ASSNTQGAEGYT | - | TRBV2